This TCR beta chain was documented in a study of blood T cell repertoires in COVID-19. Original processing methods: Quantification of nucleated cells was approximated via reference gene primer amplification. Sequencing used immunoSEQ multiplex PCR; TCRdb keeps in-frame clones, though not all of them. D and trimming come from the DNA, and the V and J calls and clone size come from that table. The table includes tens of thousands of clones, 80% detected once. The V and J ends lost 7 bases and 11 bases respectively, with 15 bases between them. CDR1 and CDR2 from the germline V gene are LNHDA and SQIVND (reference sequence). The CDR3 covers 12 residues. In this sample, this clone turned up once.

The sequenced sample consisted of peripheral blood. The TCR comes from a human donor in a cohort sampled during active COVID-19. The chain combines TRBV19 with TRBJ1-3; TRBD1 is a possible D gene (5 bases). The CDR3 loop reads CASTMGRKAIYF. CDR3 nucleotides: TGTGCCAGTACCATGGGGCGGAAAGCCATATATTTT. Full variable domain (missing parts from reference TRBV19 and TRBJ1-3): DGGITQSPKYLFRKEGQNVTLSCEQNLNHDAMYWYRQDPGQGLRLIYYSQIVNDFQKGDIAEGYSVSREKKESFPLTVTSAQKNPTAFYLCASTMGRKAIYFGEGSWLTVV.